These T cell receptor beta chains were read from a single sample in a study of cytomegalovirus exposure and HLA in healthy donors. Generated by immunoSEQ multiplex PCR, the TCRdb table keeps only in-frame clones and is missing some. The table lists 170,000 or so clones, around three quarters of them singletons. Sequencing was performed on PBMCs. The receptors shown here come from a middle-aged man in good health and CMV-seronegative. CDR3s include the opening cysteine and the closing phenylalanine or tryptophan. D genes are given only for firm matches. Only some rows state a clone size, as once, few, many or a class for expanded clones.

clone_size | d_call | j_call | v_call | cdr3_nt | cdr3_aa
NA | TRBD2 | TRBJ2-7 | TRBV18 | TGTGCCAGCTCCCCATCGATGACTAGCGGATCCTACGAGCAGTACTTC | CASSPSMTSGSYEQYF
once | TRBD1 | TRBJ2-3 | TRBV27 | TGTGCCAGCAGTTTGACAGGGCCCCAAACCTTCACAGATACGCAGTATTTT | CASSLTGPQTFTDTQYF
NA | TRBD2 | TRBJ2-1 | TRBV10-3 | TGTGCCATCGGGACTAGCGGGAGCTCAGCGGGATACAATGAGCAGTTCTTC | CAIGTSGSSAGYNEQFF
few | TRBD1 | TRBJ2-7 | TRBV2 | TGTGCCGGCCGACAGGGGGTCTACGAGCAGTACTTC | CAGRQGVYEQYF
NA | NA | TRBJ2-3 | TRBV27 | TGTGCCACGAGCGCGGTGGGTCTCCGCACAGATACGCAGTATTTT | CATSAVGLRTDTQYF
NA | TRBD1 | TRBJ1-5 | TRBV10-3 | TGTGCCAACCGACAGGGGTGGCAGCCCCAGCATTTT | CANRQGWQPQHF
NA | TRBD1 | TRBJ2-5 | TRBV19 | TGTGCCAGTAGTATCGGGACAGGGGAGACCCAGTACTTC | CASSIGTGETQYF
NA | TRBD2 | TRBJ2-6 | TRBV10-1 | TGCGCCAAAACACTAAGCGGGGTTAGTAGGGTGGCCAACGTCCTGACTTTC | CAKTLSGVSRVANVLTF
NA | NA | TRBJ1-2 | TRBV6-1 | TGTGCCAGCAGCGAAACCCAAAGGACTATTAGAATCCCTAACTATGGCTACACCTTC | CASSETQRTIRIPNYGYTF
NA | TRBD1 | TRBJ1-1 | TRBV29-1 | TGCAGCTGTACAGGGGTTACTGAAGCTTTCTTT | CSCTGVTEAFF
NA | NA | TRBJ2-7 | TRBV28 | TGTGCCAGCAGTTTTGAGGGATACGAGCAGTACTTC | CASSFEGYEQYF
NA | NA | TRBJ2-7 | TRBV7-9 | TGTTCCAGCAGCCCCTTAGGGACTGGCGAGCAGTACTTC | CSSSPLGTGEQYF
NA | TRBD1 | TRBJ2-7 | TRBV29-1 | TGCAGCGTTGTAAGGGACAGGGAAAGCGAGCAGTACTTC | CSVVRDRESEQYF
NA | TRBD1 | TRBJ2-7 | TRBV6-1 | TGTGCCAGCAGTGCGCGACAGGGGAAATCCTACGAGCAGTACTTC | CASSARQGKSYEQYF
NA | NA | TRBJ1-5 | TRBV29-1 | TGCAGCGTTGCTGCGGGGGCTGGCAATCAGCCCCAGCATTTT | CSVAAGAGNQPQHF
NA | TRBD2 | TRBJ2-3 | TRBV19 | TGTGCCAGTAGTATTAGCGGGAGGAACCCTAGCACAGATACGCAGTATTTT | CASSISGRNPSTDTQYF
NA | NA | TRBJ1-3 | TRBV5-1 | TGCGCCAGCAGCGTTACAGGGCCCGGAAACACCATATATTTT | CASSVTGPGNTIYF
few | TRBD1 | TRBJ1-2 | TRBV7-9 | TGTGCCAGCAGCCCTGTGGGACAGGGTGGCTACACCTTC | CASSPVGQGGYTF
NA | NA | TRBJ1-6 | TRBV18 | TGTGCCAGCTCCCAGGACAGCGGCGGGTATTCACCCCTCCACTTT | CASSQDSGGYSPLHF
few | NA | TRBJ1-3 | TRBV30 | TGTGCCTGGAGTGTACAGTCCGCTTTTGGAAACACCATATATTTT | CAWSVQSAFGNTIYF
NA | NA | TRBJ2-6 | TRBV6-5 | TGTGCCAGCAGTTACTCGAGCGGGGCCAACGTCCTGACTTTC | CASSYSSGANVLTF
few | TRBD2 | TRBJ2-7 | TRBV4-3 | TGCGCCAGCAGCCAAGACCCGGGAGGCCCCTACGAGCAGTACTTC | CASSQDPGGPYEQYF
NA | TRBD2 | TRBJ2-5 | TRBV9 | TGTGCCAGCAGCGTAGCTGGGCGGGGGGACCGGGAGACCCAGTACTTC | CASSVAGRGDRETQYF
NA | NA | TRBJ2-2 | TRBV9 | TGTGCCAGCAGCGTAGCAACGGGCACCGGGGAGCTGTTTTTT | CASSVATGTGELFF
NA | NA | TRBJ2-3 | TRBV4-3 | TGCGCCAGCAGCCAAGCTATGCGACTAGAGGGCGATACGCAGTATTTT | CASSQAMRLEGDTQYF
few | TRBD1 | TRBJ2-7 | TRBV4-1 | TGCGCCAGCAGCCAAGATGGGGACAGAATCCTCTACGAGCAGTACTTC | CASSQDGDRILYEQYF
NA | TRBD2 | TRBJ2-7 | TRBV6-6 | TGTGCCAGCGCCAACCTAGCGGGGGCATCCTACGAGCAGTACTTC | CASANLAGASYEQYF
NA | TRBD2 | TRBJ2-2 | TRBV9 | TGTGCCAGCAGCGGGGGGGGGAACACCGGGGAGCTGTTTTTT | CASSGGGNTGELFF
few | TRBD2 | TRBJ2-1 | TRBV27 | TGTGCCAGCAGTGGGGGACTAGCGGCTATCAGCTCCTACAATGAGCAGTTCTTC | CASSGGLAAISSYNEQFF
few | NA | TRBJ1-3 | TRBV18 | TGTGCCAGCTCACCAGACAGGACCTCTGGAAACACCATATATTTT | CASSPDRTSGNTIYF
NA | NA | TRBJ2-7 | TRBV11-2 | TGTGCCAGCAGCTTAGAGGCGGGCCGCTCCTACGAGCAGTACTTC | CASSLEAGRSYEQYF
NA | NA | TRBJ1-5 | TRBV6-6 | TGTGCCAGCAGCTACGACAGCTATCAGCCCCAGCATTTT | CASSYDSYQPQHF
NA | NA | TRBJ1-1 | TRBV12-5 | TGTGCTAGTGGTTTCCTCAAAGGGAACCCCGGGGGGACTGAAGCTTTCTTT | CASGFLKGNPGGTEAFF
NA | NA | TRBJ2-5 | TRBV5-6 | TGTGCCAGCAGCTTGTTGGATGCAGGGTCGCAAGAGACCCAGTACTTC | CASSLLDAGSQETQYF